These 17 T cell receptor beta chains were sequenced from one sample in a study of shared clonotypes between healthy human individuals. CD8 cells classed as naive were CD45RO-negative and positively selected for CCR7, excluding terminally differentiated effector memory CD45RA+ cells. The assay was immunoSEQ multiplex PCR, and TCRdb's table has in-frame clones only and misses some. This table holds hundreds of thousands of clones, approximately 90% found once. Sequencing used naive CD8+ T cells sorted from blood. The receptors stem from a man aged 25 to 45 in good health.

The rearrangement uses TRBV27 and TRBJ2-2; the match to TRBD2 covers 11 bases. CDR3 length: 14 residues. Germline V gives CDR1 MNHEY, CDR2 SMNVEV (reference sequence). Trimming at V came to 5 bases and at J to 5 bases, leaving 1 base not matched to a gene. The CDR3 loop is CASSTSGSTGELFF. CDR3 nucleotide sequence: TGTGCCAGCAGTACTAGCGGGAGTACCGGGGAGCTGTTTTTT.

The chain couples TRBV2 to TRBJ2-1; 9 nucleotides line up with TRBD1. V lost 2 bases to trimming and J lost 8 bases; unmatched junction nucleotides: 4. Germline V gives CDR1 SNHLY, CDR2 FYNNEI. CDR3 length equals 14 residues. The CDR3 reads CASSEHRGLDEQFF. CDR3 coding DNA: TGTGCCAGCAGTGAACACAGGGGGCTCGATGAGCAGTTCTTC.

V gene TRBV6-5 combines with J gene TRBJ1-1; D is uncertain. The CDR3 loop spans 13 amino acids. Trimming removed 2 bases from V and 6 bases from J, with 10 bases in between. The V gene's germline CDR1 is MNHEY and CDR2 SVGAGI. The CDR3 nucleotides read TGTGCCAGCAGTTACCGACTGGACGCTGAAGCTTTCTTT. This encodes CASSYRLDAEAFF.

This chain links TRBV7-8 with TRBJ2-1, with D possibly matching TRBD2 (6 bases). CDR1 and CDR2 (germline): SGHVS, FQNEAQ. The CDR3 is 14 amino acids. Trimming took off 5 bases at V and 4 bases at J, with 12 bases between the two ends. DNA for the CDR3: TGTGCCAGCAGCCCACTAGCCGATTACAATGAGCAGTTCTTC. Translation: CASSPLADYNEQFF.

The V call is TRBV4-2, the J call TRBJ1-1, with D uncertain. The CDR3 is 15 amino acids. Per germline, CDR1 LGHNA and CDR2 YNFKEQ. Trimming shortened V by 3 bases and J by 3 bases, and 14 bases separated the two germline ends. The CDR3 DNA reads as TGTGCCAGCAGCCAGTACTCCCCAGAGGACACTGAAGCTTTCTTT. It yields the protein CASSQYSPEDTEAFF.

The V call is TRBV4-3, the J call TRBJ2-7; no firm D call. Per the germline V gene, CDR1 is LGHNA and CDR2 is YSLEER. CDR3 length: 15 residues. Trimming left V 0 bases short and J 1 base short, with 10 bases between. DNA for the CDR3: TGCGCCAGCAGCCAAGAAGGGTCGCCGTCCTACGAGCAGTACTTC. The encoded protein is CASSQEGSPSYEQYF.

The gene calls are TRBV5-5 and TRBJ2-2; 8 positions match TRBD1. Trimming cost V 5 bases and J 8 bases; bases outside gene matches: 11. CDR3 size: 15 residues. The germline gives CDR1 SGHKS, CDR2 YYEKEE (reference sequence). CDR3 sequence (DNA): TGTGCCAGCAGATCCTTGGACAGGGCGGGTGGGGAGCTGTTTTTT. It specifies CASRSLDRAGGELFF.

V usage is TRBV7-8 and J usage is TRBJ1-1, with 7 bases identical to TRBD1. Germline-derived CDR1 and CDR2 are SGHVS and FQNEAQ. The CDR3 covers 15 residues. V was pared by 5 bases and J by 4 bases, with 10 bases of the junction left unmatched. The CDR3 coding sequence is TGTGCCAGCAGCCCTCTTGAGGGGGCTGGCACTGAAGCTTTCTTT. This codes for CASSPLEGAGTEAFF. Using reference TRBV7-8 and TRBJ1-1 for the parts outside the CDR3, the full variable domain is GAGVSQSPRYKVAKRGQDVALRCDPISGHVSLFWYQQALGQGPEFLTYFQNEAQLDKSGLPSDRFFAERPEGSVSTLKIQRTQQEDSAVYLCASSPLEGAGTEAFFGQGTRLTVV.

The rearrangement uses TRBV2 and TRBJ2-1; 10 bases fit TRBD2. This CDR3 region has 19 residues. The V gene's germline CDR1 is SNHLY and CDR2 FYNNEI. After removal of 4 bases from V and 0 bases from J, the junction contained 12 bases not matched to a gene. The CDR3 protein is CASSGTLAGQRYSYNEQFF. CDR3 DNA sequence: TGTGCCAGCAGTGGGACACTAGCGGGACAACGGTACTCCTACAATGAGCAGTTCTTC.

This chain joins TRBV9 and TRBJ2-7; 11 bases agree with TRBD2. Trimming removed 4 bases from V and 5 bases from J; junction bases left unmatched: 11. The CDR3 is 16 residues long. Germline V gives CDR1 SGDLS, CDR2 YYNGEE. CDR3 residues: CASSISRVAGGNEQYF. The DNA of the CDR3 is TGTGCCAGCAGCATTTCCCGGGTAGCGGGAGGGAACGAGCAGTACTTC.

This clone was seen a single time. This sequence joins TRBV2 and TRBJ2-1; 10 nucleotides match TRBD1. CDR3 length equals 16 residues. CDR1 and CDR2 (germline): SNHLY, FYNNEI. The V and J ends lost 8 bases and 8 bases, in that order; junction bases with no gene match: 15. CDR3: CASPPLGDRGLDEQFF. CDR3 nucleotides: TGTGCCAGCCCTCCCTTAGGAGACAGGGGGCTCGATGAGCAGTTCTTC.

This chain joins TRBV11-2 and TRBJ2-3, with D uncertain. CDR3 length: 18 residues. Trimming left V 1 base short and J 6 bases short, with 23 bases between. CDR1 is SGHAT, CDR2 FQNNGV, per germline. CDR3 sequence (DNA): TGTGCCAGCAGCTTAGGTCAGGTCCCACCTCCCGCAGCTGATACGCAGTATTTT. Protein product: CASSLGQVPPPAADTQYF. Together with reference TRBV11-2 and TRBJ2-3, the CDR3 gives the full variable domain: EAGVAQSPRYKIIEKRQSVAFWCNPISGHATLYWYQQILGQGPKLLIQFQNNGVVDDSQLPKDRFSAERLKGVDSTLKIQPAKLEDSAVYLCASSLGQVPPPAADTQYFGPGTRLTVL.

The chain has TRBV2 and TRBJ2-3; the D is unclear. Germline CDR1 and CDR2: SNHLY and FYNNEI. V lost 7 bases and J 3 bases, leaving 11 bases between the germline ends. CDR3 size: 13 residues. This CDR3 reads CASTQAWTDTQYF. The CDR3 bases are TGTGCCAGCACCCAAGCCTGGACAGATACGCAGTATTTT.

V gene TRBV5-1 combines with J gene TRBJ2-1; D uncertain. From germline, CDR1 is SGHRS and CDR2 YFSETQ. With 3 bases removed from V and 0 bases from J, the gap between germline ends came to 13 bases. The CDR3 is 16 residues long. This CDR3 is CASSWLGGVSYNEQFF. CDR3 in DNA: TGCGCCAGCAGCTGGCTTGGCGGAGTCTCCTACAATGAGCAGTTCTTC.

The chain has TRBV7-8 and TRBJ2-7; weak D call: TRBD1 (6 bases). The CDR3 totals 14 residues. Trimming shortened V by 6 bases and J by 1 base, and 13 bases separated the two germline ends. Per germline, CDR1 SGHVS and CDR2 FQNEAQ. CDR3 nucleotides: TGTGCCAGCAGAACCGGGACAACTTCCTACGAGCAGTACTTC. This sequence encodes CASRTGTTSYEQYF. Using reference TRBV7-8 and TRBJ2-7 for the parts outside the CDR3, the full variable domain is GAGVSQSPRYKVAKRGQDVALRCDPISGHVSLFWYQQALGQGPEFLTYFQNEAQLDKSGLPSDRFFAERPEGSVSTLKIQRTQQEDSAVYLCASRTGTTSYEQYFGPGTRLTVT.

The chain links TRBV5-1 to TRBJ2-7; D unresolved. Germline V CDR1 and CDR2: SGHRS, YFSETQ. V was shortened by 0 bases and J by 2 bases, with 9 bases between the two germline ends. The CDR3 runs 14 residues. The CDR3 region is CASSLGQAPYEQYF. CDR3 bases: TGCGCCAGCAGCTTGGGTCAGGCGCCCTACGAGCAGTACTTC. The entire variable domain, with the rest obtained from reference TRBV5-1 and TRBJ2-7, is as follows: KAGVTQTPRYLIKTRGQQVTLSCSPISGHRSVSWYQQTPGQGLQFLFEYFSETQRNKGNFPGRFSGRQFSNSRSEMNVSTLELGDSALYLCASSLGQAPYEQYFGPGTRLTVT.

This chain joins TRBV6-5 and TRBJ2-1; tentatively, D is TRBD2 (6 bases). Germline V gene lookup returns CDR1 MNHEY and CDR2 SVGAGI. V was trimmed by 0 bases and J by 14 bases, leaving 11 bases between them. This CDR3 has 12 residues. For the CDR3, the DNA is TGTGCCAGCAGTTACTCGAGGGACTCCGAGTTCTTC. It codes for CASSYSRDSEFF.